Listed here is a single T cell receptor beta chain. This entry belongs to a study of T cell changes during pregnancy in multiple sclerosis. Libraries were prepared by immunoSEQ multiplex PCR; TCRdb keeps only in-frame clonotypes and omits some of them. Altogether more than 95,000 clones are present, approximately 93% being singletons, with the ten largest covering less than 1%. CDR1 is WNHNN, CDR2 SYGVQD, per germline (reference sequence). The trim removed 6 bases at V and 6 bases at J, leaving 6 bases unmatched. The CDR3 is 16 amino acids. The chain is built from TRBV10-1 and TRBJ2-3; TRBD2 matches 16 bases. This TCR came from a female donor with multiple sclerosis, enrolled in a pregnancy study. The sample consisted of peripheral blood, taken after pregnancy. The CDR3 bases are TGCGCCAGCAGCGCGGGACTAGCGGGAGGGCAGGATACGCAGTATTTT. It translates to CASSAGLAGGQDTQYF.